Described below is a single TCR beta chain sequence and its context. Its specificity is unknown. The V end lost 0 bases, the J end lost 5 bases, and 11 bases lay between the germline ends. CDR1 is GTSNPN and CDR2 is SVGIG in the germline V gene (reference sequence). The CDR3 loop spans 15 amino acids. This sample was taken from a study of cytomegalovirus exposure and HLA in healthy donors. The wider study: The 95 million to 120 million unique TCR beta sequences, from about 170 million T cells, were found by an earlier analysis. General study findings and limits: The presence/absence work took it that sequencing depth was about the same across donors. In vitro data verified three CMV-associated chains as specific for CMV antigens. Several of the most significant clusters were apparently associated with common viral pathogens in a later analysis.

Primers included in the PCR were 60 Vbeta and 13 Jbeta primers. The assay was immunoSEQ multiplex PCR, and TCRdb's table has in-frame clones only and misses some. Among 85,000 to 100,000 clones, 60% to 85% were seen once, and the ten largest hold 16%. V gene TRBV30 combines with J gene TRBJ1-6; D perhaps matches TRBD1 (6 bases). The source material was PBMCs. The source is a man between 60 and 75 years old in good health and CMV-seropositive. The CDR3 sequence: CAWSVPGTNNSPLHF. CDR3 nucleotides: TGTGCCTGGAGTGTACCAGGGACAAATAATTCACCCCTCCACTTT.